This T cell receptor beta chain was identified during a study of control samples from healthy donors and cancer patients. Trimming cost V 5 bases and J 0 bases; bases outside gene matches: 4. The germline gives CDR1 SGHAT, CDR2 FQNNGV. The CDR3 is made up of 16 amino acids. Profiling relied on immunoSEQ multiplex PCR, and the TCRdb table lists in-frame clones only, not all of them. The sample has some 120,000 clones, around 92% seen once. This TCR came from an elderly man with head and neck cancer. V gene TRBV11-2 combines with J gene TRBJ1-4, with 9 nucleotides matching TRBD1. Sequenced material: PBMCs. The CDR3 coding sequence is TGTGCCAGCAGCCGGGACAGGGTAGCAACTAATGAAAAACTGTTTTTT. Protein: CASSRDRVATNEKLFF.